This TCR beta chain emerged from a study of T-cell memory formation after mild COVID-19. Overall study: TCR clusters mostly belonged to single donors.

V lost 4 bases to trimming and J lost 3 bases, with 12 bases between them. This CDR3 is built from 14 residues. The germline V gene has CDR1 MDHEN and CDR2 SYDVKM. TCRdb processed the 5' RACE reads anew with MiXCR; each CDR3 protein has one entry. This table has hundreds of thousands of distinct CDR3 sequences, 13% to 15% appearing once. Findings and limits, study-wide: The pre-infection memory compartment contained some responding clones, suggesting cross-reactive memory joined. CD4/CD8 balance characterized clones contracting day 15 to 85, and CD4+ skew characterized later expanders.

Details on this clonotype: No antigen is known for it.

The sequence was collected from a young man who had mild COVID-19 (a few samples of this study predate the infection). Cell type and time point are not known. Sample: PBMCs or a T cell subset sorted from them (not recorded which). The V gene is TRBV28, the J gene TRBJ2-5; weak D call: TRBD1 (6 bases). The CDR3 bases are TGTGCCAGCAGTTCCCGGCGGACAGAAGAGACCCAGTACTTC. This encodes CASSSRRTEETQYF.